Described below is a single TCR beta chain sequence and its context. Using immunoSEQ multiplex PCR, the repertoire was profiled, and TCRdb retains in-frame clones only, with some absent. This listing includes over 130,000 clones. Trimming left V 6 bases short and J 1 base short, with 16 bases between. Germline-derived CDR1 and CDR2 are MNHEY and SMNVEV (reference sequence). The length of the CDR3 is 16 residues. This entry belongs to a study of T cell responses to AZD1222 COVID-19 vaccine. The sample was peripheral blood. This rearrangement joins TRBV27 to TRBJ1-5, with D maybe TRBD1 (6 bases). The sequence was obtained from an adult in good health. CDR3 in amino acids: CASSPSGTRSNQPQHF. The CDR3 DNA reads TGTGCCAGCAGCCCGTCCGGGACAAGGAGCAATCAGCCCCAGCATTTT.